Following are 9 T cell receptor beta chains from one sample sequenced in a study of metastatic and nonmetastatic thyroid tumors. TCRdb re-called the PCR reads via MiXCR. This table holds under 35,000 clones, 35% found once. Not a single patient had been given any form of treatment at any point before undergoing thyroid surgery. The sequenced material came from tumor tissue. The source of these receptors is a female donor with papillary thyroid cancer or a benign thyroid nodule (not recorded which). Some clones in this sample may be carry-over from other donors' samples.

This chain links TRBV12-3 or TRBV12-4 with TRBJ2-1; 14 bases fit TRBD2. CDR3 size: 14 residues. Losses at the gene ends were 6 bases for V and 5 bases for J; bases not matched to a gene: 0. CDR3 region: CASRTSGRDNEQFF. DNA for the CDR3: TGTGCCAGCAGGACTAGCGGGAGGGACAATGAGCAGTTCTTC.

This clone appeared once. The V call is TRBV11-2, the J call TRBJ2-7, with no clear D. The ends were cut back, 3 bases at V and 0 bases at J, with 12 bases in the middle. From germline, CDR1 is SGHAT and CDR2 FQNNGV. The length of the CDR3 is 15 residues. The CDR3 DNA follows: TGTGCCAGCAGCTTCTTCCCTGTGAGCTCCTACGAGCAGTACTTC. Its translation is CASSFFPVSSYEQYF.

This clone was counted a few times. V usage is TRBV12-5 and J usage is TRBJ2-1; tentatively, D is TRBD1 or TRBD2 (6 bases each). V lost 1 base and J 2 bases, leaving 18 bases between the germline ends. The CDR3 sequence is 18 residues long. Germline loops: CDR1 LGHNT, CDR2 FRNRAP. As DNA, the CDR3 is TGTGCTAGTGGTTTGGGTACCTATGGGGGGCCCCCCTACAATGAGCAGTTCTTC. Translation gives CASGLGTYGGPPYNEQFF.

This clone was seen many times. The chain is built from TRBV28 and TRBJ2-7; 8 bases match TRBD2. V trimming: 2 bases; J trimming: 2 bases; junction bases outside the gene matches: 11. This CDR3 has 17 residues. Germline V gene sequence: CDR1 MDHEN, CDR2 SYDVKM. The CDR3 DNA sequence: TGTGCCAGCAGTTTACGGGCCGGAATAGCGGGGACCTACGAGCAGTACTTC. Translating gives CASSLRAGIAGTYEQYF.

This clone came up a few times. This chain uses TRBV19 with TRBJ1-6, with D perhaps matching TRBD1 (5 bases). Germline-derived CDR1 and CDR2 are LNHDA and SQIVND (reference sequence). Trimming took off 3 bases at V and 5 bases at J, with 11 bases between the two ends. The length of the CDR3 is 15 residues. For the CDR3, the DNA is TGTGCCAGTAGTATCGGGGCCGGTGATAATTCACCCCTCCACTTT. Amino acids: CASSIGAGDNSPLHF.

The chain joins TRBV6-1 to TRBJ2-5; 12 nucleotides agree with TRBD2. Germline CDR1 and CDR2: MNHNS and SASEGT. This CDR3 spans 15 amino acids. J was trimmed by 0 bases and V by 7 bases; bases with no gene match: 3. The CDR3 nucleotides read TGTGCCAGCACGGGACTAGCGGGCAACCAAGAGACCCAGTACTTC. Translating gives CASTGLAGNQETQYF.

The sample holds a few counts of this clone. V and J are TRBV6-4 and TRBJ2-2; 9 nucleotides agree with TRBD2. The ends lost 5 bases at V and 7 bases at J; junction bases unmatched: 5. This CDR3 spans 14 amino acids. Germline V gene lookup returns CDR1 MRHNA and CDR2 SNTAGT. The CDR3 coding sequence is TGTGCCAGCAGTTTAGCGGGAGTTGGCGGGGAGCTGTTTTTT. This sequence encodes CASSLAGVGGELFF.

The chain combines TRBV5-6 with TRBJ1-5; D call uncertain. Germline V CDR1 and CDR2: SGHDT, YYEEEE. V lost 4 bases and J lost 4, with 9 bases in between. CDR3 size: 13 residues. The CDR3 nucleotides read TGTGCCAGCAGCAAAAGGGTAAATCAGCCCCAGCATTTT. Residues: CASSKRVNQPQHF. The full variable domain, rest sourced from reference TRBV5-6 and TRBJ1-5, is DAGVTQSPTHLIKTRGQQVTLRCSPKSGHDTVSWYQQALGQGPQFIFQYYEEEERQRGNFPDRFSGHQFPNYSSELNVNALLLGDSALYLCASSKRVNQPQHFGDGTRLSIL.

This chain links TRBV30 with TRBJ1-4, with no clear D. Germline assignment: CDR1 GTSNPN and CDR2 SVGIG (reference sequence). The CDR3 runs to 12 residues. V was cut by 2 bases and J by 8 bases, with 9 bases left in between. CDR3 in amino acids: CAWSLDREKLFF. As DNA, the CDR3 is TGTGCCTGGAGTCTCGACCGAGAAAAACTGTTTTTT.